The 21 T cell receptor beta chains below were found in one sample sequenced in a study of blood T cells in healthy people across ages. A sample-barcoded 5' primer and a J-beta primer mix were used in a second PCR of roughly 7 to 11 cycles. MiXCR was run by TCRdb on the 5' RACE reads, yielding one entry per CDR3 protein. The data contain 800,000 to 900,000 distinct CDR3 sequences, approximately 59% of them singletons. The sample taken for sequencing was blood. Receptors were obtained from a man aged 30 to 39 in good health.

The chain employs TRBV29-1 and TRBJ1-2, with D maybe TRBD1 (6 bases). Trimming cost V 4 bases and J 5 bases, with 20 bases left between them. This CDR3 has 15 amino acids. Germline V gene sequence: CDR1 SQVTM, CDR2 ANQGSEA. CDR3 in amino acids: CSVGPLGGARYGYTF. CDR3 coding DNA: TGCAGCGTTGGCCCCCTAGGGGGGGCCCGTTATGGCTACACCTTC.

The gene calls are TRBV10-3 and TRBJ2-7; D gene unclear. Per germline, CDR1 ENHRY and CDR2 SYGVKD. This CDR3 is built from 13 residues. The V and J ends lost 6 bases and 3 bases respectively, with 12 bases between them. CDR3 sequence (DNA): TGTGCCATCAGGATCGACGGTAACTACGAGCAGTACTTC. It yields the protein CAIRIDGNYEQYF.

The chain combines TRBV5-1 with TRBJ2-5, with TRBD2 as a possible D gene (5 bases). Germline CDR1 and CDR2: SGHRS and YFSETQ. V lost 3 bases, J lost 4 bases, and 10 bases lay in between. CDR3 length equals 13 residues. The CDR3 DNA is TGCGCCAGCAGCTGTCGGGGTGGAGAGACCCAGTACTTC. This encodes CASSCRGGETQYF.

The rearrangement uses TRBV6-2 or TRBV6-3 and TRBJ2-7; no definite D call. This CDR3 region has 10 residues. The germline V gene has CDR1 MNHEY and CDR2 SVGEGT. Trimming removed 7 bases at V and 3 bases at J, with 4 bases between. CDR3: CASINYEQYF. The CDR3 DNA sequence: TGTGCCAGCATCAACTACGAGCAGTACTTC.

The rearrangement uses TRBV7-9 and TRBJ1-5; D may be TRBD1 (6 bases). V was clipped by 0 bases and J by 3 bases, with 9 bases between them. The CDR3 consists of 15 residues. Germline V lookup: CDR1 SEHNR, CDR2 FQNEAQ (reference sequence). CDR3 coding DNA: TGTGCCAGCAGCTTAGCTCGGGACAACAATCAGCCCCAGCATTTT. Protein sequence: CASSLARDNNQPQHF.

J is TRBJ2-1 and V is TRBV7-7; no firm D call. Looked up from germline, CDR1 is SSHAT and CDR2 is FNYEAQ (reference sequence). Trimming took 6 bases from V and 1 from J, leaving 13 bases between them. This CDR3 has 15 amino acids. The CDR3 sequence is CASSAVGGSYNEQFF. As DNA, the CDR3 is TGTGCCAGCAGTGCAGTCGGTGGGTCCTACAATGAGCAGTTCTTC.

CDR3 protein: CASSEAIQGTGTKQFF. CDR3 DNA: TGTGCCAGCAGTGAAGCCATACAGGGGACAGGGACTAAGCAGTTCTTC. V and J are TRBV2 and TRBJ2-1; the match to TRBD1 covers 9 bases. With V trimmed by 0 bases and J by 11 bases, 11 bases remained unmatched. Germline V gene lookup returns CDR1 SNHLY and CDR2 FYNNEI. The CDR3 spans 16 residues. The entire variable domain, with the rest obtained from reference TRBV2 and TRBJ2-1, is as follows: EPEVTQTPSHQVTQMGQEVILRCVPISNHLYFYWYRQILGQKVEFLVSFYNNEISEKSEIFDDQFSVERPDGSNFTLKIRSTKLEDSAMYFCASSEAIQGTGTKQFFGPGTRLTVL.

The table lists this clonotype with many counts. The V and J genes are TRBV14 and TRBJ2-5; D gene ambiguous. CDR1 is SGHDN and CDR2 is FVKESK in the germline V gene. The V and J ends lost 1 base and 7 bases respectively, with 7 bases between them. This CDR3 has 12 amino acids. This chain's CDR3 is CASSQVGGTQYF. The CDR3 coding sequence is TGTGCCAGCAGCCAAGTCGGCGGGACCCAGTACTTC.

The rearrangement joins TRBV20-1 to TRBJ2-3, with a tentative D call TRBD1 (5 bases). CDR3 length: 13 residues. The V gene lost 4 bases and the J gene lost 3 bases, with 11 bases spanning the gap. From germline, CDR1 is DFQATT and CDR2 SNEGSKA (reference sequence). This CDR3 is CSANKGKTDTQYF. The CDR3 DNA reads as TGCAGTGCTAATAAGGGGAAGACAGATACGCAGTATTTT.

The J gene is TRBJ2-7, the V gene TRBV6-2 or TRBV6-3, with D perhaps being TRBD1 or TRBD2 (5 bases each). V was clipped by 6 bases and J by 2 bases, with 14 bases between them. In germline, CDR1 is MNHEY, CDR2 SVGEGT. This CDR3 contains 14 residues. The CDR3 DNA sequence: TGTGCCAGCAGGAGTCGGGGCAATACCTACGAGCAGTACTTC. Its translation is CASRSRGNTYEQYF.

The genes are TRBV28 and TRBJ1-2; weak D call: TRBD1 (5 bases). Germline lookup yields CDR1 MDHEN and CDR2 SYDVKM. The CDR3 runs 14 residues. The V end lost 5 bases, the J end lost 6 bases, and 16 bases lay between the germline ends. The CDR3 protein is CASSPQGGENGYTF. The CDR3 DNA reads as TGTGCCAGCAGTCCTCAGGGCGGGGAAAATGGCTACACCTTC.

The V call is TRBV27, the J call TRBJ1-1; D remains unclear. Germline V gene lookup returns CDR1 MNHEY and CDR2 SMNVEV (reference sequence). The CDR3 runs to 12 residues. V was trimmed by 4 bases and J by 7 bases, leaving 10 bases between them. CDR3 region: CASSSWTGEAFF. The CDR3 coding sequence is TGTGCCAGCAGTTCGTGGACGGGTGAAGCTTTCTTT.

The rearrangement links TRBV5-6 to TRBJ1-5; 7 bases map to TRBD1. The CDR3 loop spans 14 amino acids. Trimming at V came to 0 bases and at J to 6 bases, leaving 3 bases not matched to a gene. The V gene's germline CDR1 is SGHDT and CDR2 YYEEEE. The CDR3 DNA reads TGTGCCAGCAGCTTGGCCCAGGGGGTTCAGCCCCAGCATTTT. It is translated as CASSLAQGVQPQHF.

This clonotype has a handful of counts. The CDR3 spells CASSFLAGGHNNEQFF. The CDR3 DNA follows: TGTGCCAGCAGCTTCCTAGCGGGGGGGCATAACAATGAGCAGTTCTTC. V and J are TRBV7-2 and TRBJ2-1, with 12 bases identical to TRBD2. From germline, CDR1 is SGHTA and CDR2 FQGNSA. The CDR3 has 16 amino acids. The J segment lost 5 bases and the V segment lost 3 bases, leaving 5 bases of the junction unmatched.

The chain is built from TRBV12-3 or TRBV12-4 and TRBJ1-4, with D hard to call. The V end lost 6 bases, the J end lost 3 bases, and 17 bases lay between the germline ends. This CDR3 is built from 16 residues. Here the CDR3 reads CASRLTRGEANEKLFF. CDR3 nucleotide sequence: TGTGCCAGCAGACTTACCCGGGGAGAGGCTAATGAAAAACTGTTTTTT.

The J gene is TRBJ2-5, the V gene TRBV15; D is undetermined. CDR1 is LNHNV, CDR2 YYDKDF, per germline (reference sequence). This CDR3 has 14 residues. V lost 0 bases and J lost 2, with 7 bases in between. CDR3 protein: CATSRDSLQETQYF. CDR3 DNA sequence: TGTGCCACCAGCAGAGATTCGTTACAAGAGACCCAGTACTTC.

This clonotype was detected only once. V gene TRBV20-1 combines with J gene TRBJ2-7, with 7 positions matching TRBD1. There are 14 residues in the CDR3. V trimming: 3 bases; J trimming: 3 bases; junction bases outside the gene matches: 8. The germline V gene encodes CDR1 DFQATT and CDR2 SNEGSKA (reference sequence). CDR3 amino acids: CSARSDREIYEQYF. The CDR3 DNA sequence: TGCAGTGCTAGGTCCGACAGGGAAATCTACGAGCAGTACTTC.

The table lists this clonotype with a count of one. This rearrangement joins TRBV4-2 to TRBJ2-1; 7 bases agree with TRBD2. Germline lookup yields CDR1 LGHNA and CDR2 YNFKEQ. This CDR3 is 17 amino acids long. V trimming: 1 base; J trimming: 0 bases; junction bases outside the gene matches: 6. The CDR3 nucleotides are TGTGCCAGCAGCCAAGTCCAGGGAGGGAGCTCCTACAATGAGCAGTTCTTC. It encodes CASSQVQGGSSYNEQFF.

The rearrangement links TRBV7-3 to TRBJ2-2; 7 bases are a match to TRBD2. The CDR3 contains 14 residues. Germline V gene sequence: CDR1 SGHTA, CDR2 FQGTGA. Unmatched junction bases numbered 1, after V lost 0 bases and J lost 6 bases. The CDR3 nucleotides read TGTGCCAGCAGCTTAACGGGAGGGGCCGGGGAGCTGTTTTTT. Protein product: CASSLTGGAGELFF.

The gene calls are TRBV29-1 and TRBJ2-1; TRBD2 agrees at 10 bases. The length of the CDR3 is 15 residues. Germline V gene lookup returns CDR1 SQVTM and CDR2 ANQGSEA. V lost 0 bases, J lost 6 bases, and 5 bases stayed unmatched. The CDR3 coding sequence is TGCAGCGTTGAAGATCGGGCTAGCGGGGGCAATGAGCAGTTCTTC. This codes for CSVEDRASGGNEQFF.

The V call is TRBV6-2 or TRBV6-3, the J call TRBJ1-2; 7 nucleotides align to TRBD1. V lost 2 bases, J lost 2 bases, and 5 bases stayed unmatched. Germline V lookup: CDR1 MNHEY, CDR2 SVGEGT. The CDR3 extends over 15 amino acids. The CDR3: CASSYGGQSNYGYTF. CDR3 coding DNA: TGTGCCAGCAGTTACGGGGGACAGTCCAACTATGGCTACACCTTC.